Below, 21 T cell receptor beta chains from the same sample are listed, as sequenced in a study of T cell responses to AZD1222 COVID-19 vaccine. TCRdb keeps only in-frame clones here, not all; method: immunoSEQ multiplex PCR. The sample contains some 150,000 clones, around four fifths of which appear only once. The sequencing used peripheral blood, collected on day 0 of MenACWY control vaccination. The receptors were sampled from an adult in good health.

The chain employs TRBV24-1 and TRBJ2-2; D is unresolved. This CDR3 has 13 residues. V was shortened by 5 bases and J by 4 bases, with 7 bases between the two germline ends. Germline loops: CDR1 KGHDR, CDR2 SFDVKD. Written as DNA, the CDR3 is TGTGCCACCAGTGCCAGGTTCACCGGGGAGCTGTTTTTT. Amino acid sequence: CATSARFTGELFF.

This chain uses TRBV12-3 or TRBV12-4 with TRBJ2-5; the D gene is possibly TRBD1 (6 bases). This CDR3 is 13 amino acids long. Between the trimmed V and J ends, which lost 1 base and 4 bases, there was a span of 7 bases. The CDR3 region has the DNA TGTGCCAGCAGTTTAGGGGGGCCAGAGACCCAGTACTTC. Translated, it gives CASSLGGPETQYF.

The chain is built from TRBV13 and TRBJ2-6; 10 bases map to TRBD1. Germline-derived CDR1 and CDR2 are PRHDT and FYEKMQ (reference sequence). V dropped 3 bases and J dropped 1; count of bases not matched to a gene: 6. The CDR3 loop spans 18 amino acids. CDR3 amino acids: CASSFLGQGKSGANVLTF. The CDR3 bases are TGTGCCAGCAGCTTCCTGGGACAGGGGAAGTCTGGGGCCAACGTCCTGACTTTC. The whole variable domain, remainder taken from reference TRBV13 and TRBJ2-6, is AAGVIQSPRHLIKEKRETATLKCYPIPRHDTVYWYQQGPGQDPQFLISFYEKMQSDKGSIPDRFSAQQFSDYHSELNMSSLELGDSALYFCASSFLGQGKSGANVLTFGAGSRLTVL.

This chain links TRBV24-1 with TRBJ1-5, with 9 bases identical to TRBD1. Germline V CDR1 and CDR2: KGHDR, SFDVKD. The CDR3 is 15 amino acids. V was clipped by 4 bases and J by 6 bases; unmatched bases: 6. CDR3 nucleotide sequence: TGTGCCACCAGTGACCGGACAGGGGCCGTTCAGCCCCAGCATTTT. Residues: CATSDRTGAVQPQHF.

The chain uses TRBV10-3 and TRBJ1-6; no clear D gene. The length of the CDR3 is 17 residues. Deletions cut 0 bases from V and 7 bases from J, with 16 bases between. The germline V gene encodes CDR1 ENHRY and CDR2 SYGVKD. The CDR3 region is CAISESGGKTANSPLHF. Here the CDR3 DNA reads TGTGCCATCAGTGAGTCGGGCGGAAAAACTGCCAATTCACCCCTCCACTTT.

The J gene is TRBJ1-5, the V gene TRBV7-2, with 8 bases matching TRBD1. Per germline, CDR1 SGHTA and CDR2 FQGNSA. This CDR3 spans 18 amino acids. Losses at the gene ends were 4 bases for V and 0 bases for J; bases not matched to a gene: 11. The DNA of the CDR3 is TGTGCCAGCAGCTCGGGACAGGCGGGTTTCTCTAGCAATCAGCCCCAGCATTTT. Encoded protein: CASSSGQAGFSSNQPQHF.

The chain has TRBV5-5 and TRBJ1-1; 7 nucleotides line up with TRBD1. Losses at the gene ends were 2 bases for V and 1 base for J; bases not matched to a gene: 2. Germline CDR1 reads SGHKS; CDR2 reads YYEKEE (reference sequence). CDR3 size: 14 residues. Here the CDR3 reads CASSLRQGNTEAFF. The CDR3 bases are TGTGCCAGCAGCTTAAGACAGGGGAACACTGAAGCTTTCTTT.

The chain couples TRBV7-3 to TRBJ1-1; D unresolved. V dropped 2 bases and J dropped 6 bases, with 10 bases sitting between them. The CDR3 consists of 13 residues. Per germline, CDR1 SGHTA and CDR2 FQGTGA. CDR3 DNA sequence: TGTGCCAGCAGCTTAGATCCGGGTTCTGAAGCTTTCTTT. Protein: CASSLDPGSEAFF.

This rearrangement joins TRBV13 to TRBJ2-2; D is uncertain. The CDR3 extends over 13 amino acids. V was cut by 3 bases and J by 6 bases, with 8 bases left in between. Germline assignment: CDR1 PRHDT and CDR2 FYEKMQ (reference sequence). In nucleotides, the CDR3 is TGTGCCAGCAGCTTTGACCGGGCCGGGGAGCTGTTTTTT. Translated: CASSFDRAGELFF.

The V call is TRBV19, the J call TRBJ1-5, with 8 bases fitting TRBD1. The germline gives CDR1 LNHDA, CDR2 SQIVND (reference sequence). Trimming cost V 10 bases and J 2 bases; bases outside gene matches: 13. This CDR3 has 16 residues. CDR3 coding DNA: TGTGCCACCACATTACAACCGGGACAGGGCAATCAGCCCCAGCATTTT. As protein: CATTLQPGQGNQPQHF.

The J gene is TRBJ2-1, the V gene TRBV7-3; D is tentatively TRBD1 or TRBD2 (6 bases each). Germline assignment: CDR1 SGHTA and CDR2 FQGTGA. The length of the CDR3 is 13 residues. Trimming pared 6 bases from V and 5 bases from J, leaving 11 bases between. The CDR3 protein is CASSAGHDNEQFF. The CDR3 coding sequence is TGTGCCAGCAGTGCGGGACACGACAATGAGCAGTTCTTC.

V is TRBV19 and J is TRBJ2-2; D remains unclear. V lost 3 bases and J lost 1, with 6 bases in between. The CDR3 consists of 14 residues. Germline V CDR1 and CDR2: LNHDA, SQIVND (reference sequence). Here the CDR3 DNA reads TGTGCCAGTAGTATCACCTTGAACACCGGGGAGCTGTTTTTT. Translation gives CASSITLNTGELFF.

The chain combines TRBV7-8 with TRBJ2-5; 8 nucleotides align to TRBD2. CDR3 length: 15 amino acids. Germline values: CDR1 SGHVS, CDR2 FQNEAQ. J gave up 9 bases and V 5 bases, and 14 bases lay outside the gene matches. The CDR3 region has the DNA TGTGCCAGCAGCCCTAGTACTAGCGGTAACACCCCCCAGTACTTC. Its protein is CASSPSTSGNTPQYF.

A single count supports this clone. This chain joins TRBV11-3 and TRBJ2-1, with 10 bases lining up with TRBD2. The CDR3 loop spans 14 amino acids. Germline CDR1 is SGHNT and CDR2 is YENEEA. V shed 3 bases, J shed 8 bases, and the junction held 4 bases outside the gene matches. CDR3 protein: CASSFSGGRYEQFF. The CDR3 nucleotides read TGTGCCAGCAGCTTTAGCGGGGGGAGGTATGAGCAGTTCTTC. Complete variable domain (other parts from reference TRBV11-3 and TRBJ2-1): EAGVVQSPRYKIIEKKQPVAFWCNPISGHNTLYWYLQNLGQGPELLIRYENEEAVDDSQLPKDRFSAERLKGVDSTLKIQPAELGDSAVYLCASSFSGGRYEQFFGPGTRLTVL.

V usage is TRBV28 and J usage is TRBJ2-5, with D tentatively TRBD2 (6 bases). The CDR3 runs to 12 residues. Per germline, CDR1 MDHEN and CDR2 SYDVKM. Trimming took off 7 bases at V and 3 bases at J, with 9 bases between the two ends. The CDR3 is CASMRGEETQYF. Here the CDR3 DNA reads TGTGCCAGCATGCGGGGTGAAGAGACCCAGTACTTC.

The chain combines TRBV28 with TRBJ2-6, with D perhaps given as TRBD1 or TRBD2 (6 bases each). CDR1 MDHEN and CDR2 SYDVKM come from the germline V gene. This CDR3 comprises 15 residues. The V end lost 6 bases, the J end lost 0 bases, and 9 bases lay between the germline ends. The CDR3 DNA reads TGTGCCAGCAGACAGGGAGGCTCTGGGGCCAACGTCCTGACTTTC. As protein: CASRQGGSGANVLTF.

V gene TRBV7-8 combines with J gene TRBJ1-1, with D unclear. CDR1 and CDR2 (germline): SGHVS, FQNEAQ. The germline V and J ends were trimmed by 0 bases and 4 bases, with 12 bases remaining between them. This CDR3 is 15 amino acids long. For the CDR3, the DNA is TGTGCCAGCAGCTTAGCTTTGAGGTTGGGCACTGAAGCTTTCTTT. Amino acids: CASSLALRLGTEAFF.

The chain couples TRBV5-1 to TRBJ2-5, with D perhaps being TRBD1 or TRBD2 (6 bases each). Germline V gives CDR1 SGHRS, CDR2 YFSETQ. V was pared by 2 bases and J by 7 bases, with 18 bases between. The CDR3 is 15 amino acids. CDR3 protein: CASSFGAHREVTQYF. For the CDR3, the DNA is TGCGCCAGCAGCTTCGGAGCCCACAGGGAGGTGACCCAGTACTTC.

This chain connects TRBV7-6 to TRBJ2-5; 11 nucleotides agree with TRBD1. The germline gives CDR1 SGHVS, CDR2 FNYEAQ. This CDR3 has 16 residues. Germline trimming cut 0 bases from V and 5 bases from J; bases unmatched to any gene: 5. As DNA, the CDR3 is TGTGCCAGCAGCTTAGCCGGACAGGGGGCGGGGGAGACCCAGTACTTC. It codes for CASSLAGQGAGETQYF.

The V and J genes are TRBV19 and TRBJ2-7; a possible D gene is TRBD1 (6 bases). V was cut by 5 bases and J by 2 bases, with 13 bases left in between. The CDR3 covers 14 residues. Germline V CDR1 and CDR2: LNHDA, SQIVND (reference sequence). CDR3 nucleotide sequence: TGTGCCAGTAGTCCCGACAGGTACCCCTACGAGCAGTACTTC. Protein: CASSPDRYPYEQYF.

This clone was counted once. The chain joins TRBV5-4 to TRBJ1-1; D is perhaps TRBD1 (5 bases). V lost 4 bases and J lost 2, with 21 bases in between. CDR3 size: 17 residues. CDR1 is SGHNT, CDR2 YYREEE, per germline (reference sequence). The CDR3 region is CASSRDLIPDRNTEAFF. The DNA for the CDR3 is TGTGCCAGCAGCCGAGACCTAATACCCGACAGAAACACTGAAGCTTTCTTT. Full variable domain (outside the CDR3, taken from reference TRBV5-4 and TRBJ1-1): ETGVTQSPTHLIKTRGQQVTLRCSSQSGHNTVSWYQQALGQGPQFIFQYYREEENGRGNFPPRFSGLQFPNYSSELNVNALELDDSALYLCASSRDLIPDRNTEAFFGQGTRLTVV.